There are a few counts of the clone carrying this TCR beta chain. Antigen unknown. The data derive from a study of response to subunit inactivated influenza vaccine. V was pared by 3 bases and J by 1 base, with 15 bases between. CDR3 length: 16 residues. Study observations and caveats: A suggestion made by the authors is that each seasonal influenza vaccination recruits few new T cells.

MiXCR, run by TCRdb on the RT-PCR reads, gives a single entry per CDR3 protein. The table includes around 200,000 distinct CDR3 sequences, roughly 14% detected once. The source material was CD8+ T cells sorted from PBMCs, sampled roughly 5 days after vaccination. The J gene is TRBJ2-5, the V gene TRBV12-3 or TRBV12-4, with D tentatively TRBD1 (5 bases). This receptor was taken from a man aged 45 to 65 who received an inactivated influenza vaccine. The chain's CDR3 is CASSFPQGPIQETQYF. For the CDR3, the DNA is TGTGCCAGCAGTTTCCCGCAGGGCCCTATCCAAGAGACCCAGTACTTC.